The clone carrying this T cell receptor (beta chain) was detected only once. The data were taken from a study of blood T cell repertoires in COVID-19. The CDR3 length is 16 residues. Per germline, CDR1 MDHEN and CDR2 SYDVKM. V gave up 8 bases and J gave up 4 bases; unmatched junction bases: 12. Generated by immunoSEQ multiplex PCR, the TCRdb table keeps only in-frame clones and is missing some. The table lists 200,000 to 300,000 clones, 84% of them singletons. The clonotype was recovered from a human donor in a cohort sampled during active COVID-19. The V gene is TRBV28, the J gene TRBJ1-2; 11 positions agree with TRBD1. The specimen sequenced was peripheral blood. In DNA, the CDR3 is TGTGCCAGCGAAAGTACCGGGACAGGGGGGATCTATGGCTACACCTTC. It encodes CASESTGTGGIYGYTF.